The rows below give T cell receptor beta chains drawn from one sample of a study of T cell changes during pregnancy in multiple sclerosis. TCRdb's table, derived via immunoSEQ multiplex PCR, lists solely in-frame clones and lacks some. This table has tens of thousands of clones, 85% to 95% appearing once. The material sequenced was peripheral blood, taken in the third trimester of pregnancy. These TCRs come from a female donor with multiple sclerosis, enrolled in a pregnancy study. Both conserved end residues are part of each CDR3. Each record gives: J gene, clone size, D gene, V gene, CDR3 protein, CDR3 DNA. D genes are given only for firm matches. The listing skips clone size in some rows; elsewhere it reads once, few, many or a size class.

j_call: TRBJ2-7; clone_size: NA; d_call: TRBD1; v_call: TRBV29-1; cdr3_aa: CSAMTGVNEQYF; cdr3_nt: TGCAGCGCGATGACAGGGGTGAACGAGCAGTACTTC
j_call: TRBJ2-3; clone_size: NA; d_call: NA; v_call: TRBV11-2; cdr3_aa: CASSLGYASTDTQYF; cdr3_nt: TGTGCCAGCAGCTTAGGCTATGCTAGCACAGATACGCAGTATTTT
j_call: TRBJ2-5; clone_size: NA; d_call: NA; v_call: TRBV15; cdr3_aa: CATSRDIAQETQYF; cdr3_nt: TGTGCCACCAGCAGAGATATAGCGCAAGAGACCCAGTACTTC
j_call: TRBJ2-7; clone_size: once; d_call: TRBD1; v_call: TRBV5-5; cdr3_aa: CASSGWDRSSYEQYF; cdr3_nt: TGTGCCAGCAGCGGATGGGACAGGAGCTCCTACGAGCAGTACTTC
j_call: TRBJ2-2; clone_size: NA; d_call: TRBD1; v_call: TRBV19; cdr3_aa: CASSKTGSNTGELFF; cdr3_nt: TGTGCCAGTAGTAAGACAGGGAGTAACACCGGGGAGCTGTTTTTT
j_call: TRBJ2-7; clone_size: NA; d_call: NA; v_call: TRBV27; cdr3_aa: CASRKRSERRIDEQYF; cdr3_nt: TGTGCCAGCAGAAAAAGGAGCGAAAGAAGGATAGACGAGCAGTACTTC
j_call: TRBJ2-1; clone_size: NA; d_call: TRBD2; v_call: TRBV11-3; cdr3_aa: CASSLDQREGYNEQFF; cdr3_nt: TGTGCCAGCAGCTTAGATCAGCGGGAGGGCTACAATGAGCAGTTCTTC
j_call: TRBJ2-1; clone_size: NA; d_call: TRBD2; v_call: TRBV7-9; cdr3_aa: CASSLGLAGVDEQFF; cdr3_nt: TGTGCCAGCAGCTTAGGACTAGCGGGAGTCGATGAGCAGTTCTTC
j_call: TRBJ2-4; clone_size: NA; d_call: NA; v_call: TRBV4-3; cdr3_aa: CASSPSSTRVKNIQYF; cdr3_nt: TGCGCCAGCAGCCCCTCCTCGACTAGGGTAAAAAACATTCAGTACTTC
j_call: TRBJ2-4; clone_size: NA; d_call: NA; v_call: TRBV13; cdr3_aa: CASSPKTAKNIQYF; cdr3_nt: TGTGCCAGCAGCCCTAAAACAGCCAAAAACATTCAGTACTTC
j_call: TRBJ2-5; clone_size: once; d_call: TRBD2; v_call: TRBV7-2; cdr3_aa: CASSSGLAGGQETQYF; cdr3_nt: TGTGCCAGCAGCTCAGGACTAGCGGGAGGGCAGGAGACCCAGTACTTC
j_call: TRBJ1-5; clone_size: NA; d_call: NA; v_call: TRBV5-5; cdr3_aa: CASSLGSSNQPQHF; cdr3_nt: TGTGCCAGCAGCTTGGGAAGCTCCAATCAGCCCCAGCATTTT
j_call: TRBJ1-3; clone_size: NA; d_call: TRBD1; v_call: TRBV5-1; cdr3_aa: CASSLTGGDSGNTIYF; cdr3_nt: TGCGCCAGCAGCCTGACAGGGGGTGACTCTGGAAACACCATATATTTT
j_call: TRBJ2-5; clone_size: medium-sized; d_call: TRBD2; v_call: TRBV29-1; cdr3_aa: CSVEESGGGLWKETQYF; cdr3_nt: TGCAGCGTTGAAGAGTCCGGGGGAGGGCTCTGGAAAGAGACCCAGTACTTC
j_call: TRBJ1-4; clone_size: NA; d_call: NA; v_call: TRBV19; cdr3_aa: CASSMSGRLNEKLFF; cdr3_nt: TGTGCCAGTAGTATGTCCGGGAGACTTAATGAAAAACTGTTTTTT
j_call: TRBJ2-1; clone_size: NA; d_call: TRBD2; v_call: TRBV27; cdr3_aa: CASSPGLAGDEQFF; cdr3_nt: TGTGCCAGCAGTCCGGGACTAGCGGGGGATGAGCAGTTCTTC
j_call: TRBJ1-2; clone_size: NA; d_call: NA; v_call: TRBV5-1; cdr3_aa: CASSGGGNGYTF; cdr3_nt: TGCGCCAGCAGCGGGGGGGGTAATGGCTACACCTTC
j_call: TRBJ2-1; clone_size: NA; d_call: TRBD1; v_call: TRBV7-6; cdr3_aa: CASSLGTGNEQFF; cdr3_nt: TGTGCCAGCAGCTTAGGGACAGGCAATGAGCAGTTCTTC
j_call: TRBJ2-3; clone_size: NA; d_call: NA; v_call: TRBV29-1; cdr3_aa: CSTTGRPGVFPSTDTQYF; cdr3_nt: TGCAGCACAACAGGACGACCTGGAGTATTCCCTAGCACAGATACGCAGTATTTT
j_call: TRBJ2-2; clone_size: NA; d_call: TRBD2; v_call: TRBV23-1; cdr3_aa: CASSPPRPLAGGGTGELFF; cdr3_nt: TGCGCCAGCAGTCCCCCACGCCCCCTAGCGGGAGGTGGAACCGGGGAGCTGTTTTTT
j_call: TRBJ2-7; clone_size: NA; d_call: TRBD1; v_call: TRBV19; cdr3_aa: CASSPRGRLSEQYF; cdr3_nt: TGTGCCAGTAGTCCCAGGGGGCGCCTCTCCGAGCAGTACTTC
j_call: TRBJ1-2; clone_size: NA; d_call: TRBD1; v_call: TRBV25-1; cdr3_aa: CASRATGGYGYTF; cdr3_nt: TGTGCCAGCAGGGCGACAGGGGGCTATGGCTACACCTTC
j_call: TRBJ2-1; clone_size: once; d_call: NA; v_call: TRBV7-3; cdr3_aa: CASSLSIMNEQFF; cdr3_nt: TGTGCCAGCAGCTTATCTATAATGAATGAGCAGTTCTTC
j_call: TRBJ2-7; clone_size: NA; d_call: TRBD1; v_call: TRBV5-6; cdr3_aa: CASSPRTGALRSYEQYF; cdr3_nt: TGTGCCAGCAGCCCAAGGACAGGGGCTTTACGGTCCTACGAGCAGTACTTC
j_call: TRBJ2-7; clone_size: NA; d_call: TRBD2; v_call: TRBV6-6; cdr3_aa: CASSYQLAGVYEQYF; cdr3_nt: TGTGCCAGCAGTTATCAACTAGCGGGAGTGTACGAGCAGTACTTC
j_call: TRBJ1-1; clone_size: NA; d_call: TRBD1; v_call: TRBV27; cdr3_aa: CASSPQGWGEAFF; cdr3_nt: TGTGCCAGCAGTCCACAGGGGTGGGGTGAAGCTTTCTTT
j_call: TRBJ1-1; clone_size: NA; d_call: TRBD1; v_call: TRBV6-1; cdr3_aa: CASRDRSNTEAFF; cdr3_nt: TGTGCCAGCAGGGACAGGTCGAACACTGAAGCTTTCTTT
j_call: TRBJ1-5; clone_size: NA; d_call: TRBD1; v_call: TRBV7-2; cdr3_aa: CASSPTGGNQPQHF; cdr3_nt: TGTGCCAGCAGCCCGACAGGGGGCAATCAGCCCCAGCATTTT
j_call: TRBJ2-3; clone_size: once; d_call: TRBD2; v_call: TRBV6-5; cdr3_aa: CASSYLSGRVTDTQYF; cdr3_nt: TGTGCCAGCAGTTACCTTAGCGGGAGGGTGACAGATACGCAGTATTTT
j_call: TRBJ1-5; clone_size: NA; d_call: NA; v_call: TRBV12-5; cdr3_aa: CASGLSGPIRGGQPQHF; cdr3_nt: TGTGCTAGTGGTTTATCAGGGCCGATTAGAGGGGGACAGCCCCAGCATTTT
j_call: TRBJ1-5; clone_size: NA; d_call: NA; v_call: TRBV4-3; cdr3_aa: CASSHTLQDQPQHF; cdr3_nt: TGCGCCAGCAGCCATACCTTGCAGGATCAGCCCCAGCATTTT
j_call: TRBJ1-1; clone_size: NA; d_call: NA; v_call: TRBV7-3; cdr3_aa: CASSSTGNTEAFF; cdr3_nt: TGTGCCAGCAGCTCCACAGGGAACACTGAAGCTTTCTTT
j_call: TRBJ1-2; clone_size: NA; d_call: NA; v_call: TRBV15; cdr3_aa: CATSRGGFYGYTF; cdr3_nt: TGTGCCACCAGCAGAGGGGGCTTCTATGGCTACACCTTC
j_call: TRBJ2-2; clone_size: NA; d_call: NA; v_call: TRBV7-3; cdr3_aa: CASSLKSEGTGELFF; cdr3_nt: TGTGCCAGCAGCTTAAAAAGCGAGGGCACCGGGGAGCTGTTTTTT
j_call: TRBJ2-2; clone_size: NA; d_call: TRBD2; v_call: TRBV5-1; cdr3_aa: CASSQLAGEAGELFF; cdr3_nt: TGCGCCAGCAGCCAACTAGCGGGAGAGGCCGGGGAGCTGTTTTTT
j_call: TRBJ2-1; clone_size: medium-sized; d_call: NA; v_call: TRBV30; cdr3_aa: CAWSPRTDYNEQFF; cdr3_nt: TGTGCCTGGAGCCCGAGGACAGACTACAATGAGCAGTTCTTC
j_call: TRBJ2-7; clone_size: NA; d_call: TRBD2; v_call: TRBV29-1; cdr3_aa: CSVVLPGGRSEQYF; cdr3_nt: TGCAGCGTTGTCTTGCCGGGCGGGAGAAGCGAGCAGTACTTC
j_call: TRBJ2-1; clone_size: once; d_call: TRBD2; v_call: TRBV7-9; cdr3_aa: CASSLLKRREGLSYNEQFF; cdr3_nt: TGTGCCAGCAGCCTGCTAAAACGGCGGGAGGGTCTCTCCTACAATGAGCAGTTCTTC
j_call: TRBJ2-1; clone_size: NA; d_call: NA; v_call: TRBV19; cdr3_aa: CASSIYGTEQFF; cdr3_nt: TGTGCCAGTAGTATATACGGGACAGAGCAGTTCTTC
j_call: TRBJ2-3; clone_size: NA; d_call: TRBD2; v_call: TRBV7-2; cdr3_aa: CASSIRLAGTKDTQYF; cdr3_nt: TGTGCCAGCAGCATAAGACTAGCGGGAACGAAAGATACGCAGTATTTT
j_call: TRBJ1-1; clone_size: few; d_call: NA; v_call: TRBV9; cdr3_aa: CASSVTGNTEAFF; cdr3_nt: TGTGCCAGCAGCGTAACAGGGAACACTGAAGCTTTCTTT
j_call: TRBJ1-1; clone_size: NA; d_call: TRBD1; v_call: TRBV28; cdr3_aa: CASSKDRGEVDTEAFF; cdr3_nt: TGTGCCAGCAGTAAAGACAGGGGAGAAGTGGACACTGAAGCTTTCTTT
j_call: TRBJ2-3; clone_size: NA; d_call: NA; v_call: TRBV2; cdr3_aa: CASSEAPSRRYF; cdr3_nt: TGTGCCAGCAGTGAAGCCCCAAGTAGGAGGTATTTT
j_call: TRBJ2-1; clone_size: NA; d_call: NA; v_call: TRBV11-2; cdr3_aa: CASSRPGTPRNEQFF; cdr3_nt: TGTGCCAGCAGCCGACCCGGGACACCTCGTAATGAGCAGTTCTTC
j_call: TRBJ1-1; clone_size: NA; d_call: NA; v_call: TRBV5-1; cdr3_aa: CASSLEAQGLRNTEAFF; cdr3_nt: TGCGCCAGCAGCTTGGAGGCCCAAGGACTGAGGAACACTGAAGCTTTCTTT
j_call: TRBJ1-1; clone_size: once; d_call: NA; v_call: TRBV11-2; cdr3_aa: CASSLDWRQRTEAFF; cdr3_nt: TGTGCCAGCAGCTTAGATTGGAGACAGCGCACAGAAGCTTTCTTT
j_call: TRBJ2-1; clone_size: NA; d_call: NA; v_call: TRBV2; cdr3_aa: CAISPASVNEQFF; cdr3_nt: TGTGCTATCAGTCCAGCGTCGGTAAATGAGCAGTTCTTC
j_call: TRBJ1-1; clone_size: once; d_call: TRBD1; v_call: TRBV4-3; cdr3_aa: CASSQDRARGLNTEAFF; cdr3_nt: TGCGCCAGCAGCCAAGATCGGGCCAGGGGGCTGAACACTGAAGCTTTCTTT
j_call: TRBJ1-1; clone_size: NA; d_call: NA; v_call: TRBV5-8; cdr3_aa: CASSLAGAGEAFF; cdr3_nt: TGTGCCAGCAGCTTGGCAGGGGCCGGTGAAGCTTTCTTT
j_call: TRBJ2-2; clone_size: NA; d_call: TRBD2; v_call: TRBV4-1; cdr3_aa: CASSQDLLAGTNTGELFF; cdr3_nt: TGCGCCAGCAGCCAAGATCTACTAGCGGGGACGAACACCGGGGAGCTGTTTTTT
j_call: TRBJ1-2; clone_size: once; d_call: NA; v_call: TRBV5-4; cdr3_aa: CASSSGGYGYTF; cdr3_nt: TGTGCCAGCAGCTCGGGGGGGTATGGCTACACCTTC
j_call: TRBJ2-7; clone_size: NA; d_call: TRBD1; v_call: TRBV29-1; cdr3_aa: CSAETGSPYEQYF; cdr3_nt: TGCAGCGCAGAGACAGGGAGTCCCTACGAGCAGTACTTC